This T cell receptor (beta chain) was profiled in a study of circulating and synovial CD4+ cells in juvenile arthritis. This clone was counted once. The antigen remains unidentified. Study-level points and caveats: Shared-clonotype fractions with synovium likely underestimate full repertoire overlap.

Profiled with immunoSEQ multiplex PCR; TCRdb holds only in-frame clones, not every one. The table lists around 32,000 clones, about 95% of them singletons. The germline V gene has CDR1 LGHNA and CDR2 YNFKEQ. The trim removed 0 bases at V and 4 bases at J, leaving 15 bases unmatched. CDR3 size: 20 residues. The chain joins TRBV4-2 to TRBJ2-3; 11 bases match TRBD2. Sequencing was done on a sample of CD4+ T cells from blood. The TCR comes from a human donor with juvenile idiopathic arthritis. For the CDR3, the DNA is TGTGCCAGCAGCCAAGAATCTATGGGTAGCGGGAGGGCCGGCGCAGATACGCAGTATTTT. This sequence encodes CASSQESMGSGRAGADTQYF.